These T cell receptor beta chains were read from a single sample in a study of CD8 T cells in ankylosing spondylitis. One entry per CDR3 protein results from TCRdb running MiXCR on the 5' RACE reads. The data show around 150,000 distinct CDR3 sequences, approximately 48% seen once. Sequenced input: synovial fluid, either unsorted or a sorted T cell fraction (not recorded which). These receptors came from a male donor with ankylosing spondylitis. Both conserved end residues are trimmed from each CDR3. A D gene is named only where the DNA matches it firmly.

TRBV6-4,.,TRBJ2-2,ASSDAPGTGELF
TRBV6-4,TRBD2,TRBJ2-1,ASSDGGGTYNEQF
TRBV13,TRBD1,TRBJ2-1,ASSILTGEFSNEQF
TRBV19,.,TRBJ2-3,ASSIADTQY
TRBV21-1,.,TRBJ2-5,ASSEGGGETQY
TRBV3-1,.,TRBJ2-5,ASSQVALETQY
TRBV12-3/TRBV12-4,TRBD2,TRBJ2-5,ASSFRGSDPETQY
TRBV28,TRBD1,TRBJ1-6,ASSLPLTGGNDSPLH
TRBV27,TRBD2,TRBJ2-1,ASSSPWPSGDHYNEQF
TRBV20-1,.,TRBJ2-5,SASTVQETQY
TRBV6-6,TRBD2,TRBJ2-7,ASSYTSAYEQY
TRBV28,TRBD2,TRBJ2-5,ASRHGRLAGQETQY